The present T cell receptor (beta chain) was sequenced within a study of blood T cell repertoires in COVID-19. About this clone itself: At one end the junction does not follow the germline gene, possibly because of a read error.

The CDR3 length is 13 residues. CDR1 is SGHAT and CDR2 is FQDESV in the germline V gene (reference sequence). Sequencing used immunoSEQ multiplex PCR; TCRdb keeps in-frame clones, though not all of them. Here the sample spans roughly 230,000 clones, less than 90% being singletons. Sequenced input: peripheral blood. V gene TRBV11-1 combines with J gene TRBJ1-4; the match to TRBD1 covers 8 bases. This clonotype was sampled from an older man with acute or convalescent COVID-19. The CDR3 nucleotides are TGTGCCAGCAGCCTGGGACAGGCGGAAAAACTATTTTTT. Translating it yields CASSLGQAEKLFF.